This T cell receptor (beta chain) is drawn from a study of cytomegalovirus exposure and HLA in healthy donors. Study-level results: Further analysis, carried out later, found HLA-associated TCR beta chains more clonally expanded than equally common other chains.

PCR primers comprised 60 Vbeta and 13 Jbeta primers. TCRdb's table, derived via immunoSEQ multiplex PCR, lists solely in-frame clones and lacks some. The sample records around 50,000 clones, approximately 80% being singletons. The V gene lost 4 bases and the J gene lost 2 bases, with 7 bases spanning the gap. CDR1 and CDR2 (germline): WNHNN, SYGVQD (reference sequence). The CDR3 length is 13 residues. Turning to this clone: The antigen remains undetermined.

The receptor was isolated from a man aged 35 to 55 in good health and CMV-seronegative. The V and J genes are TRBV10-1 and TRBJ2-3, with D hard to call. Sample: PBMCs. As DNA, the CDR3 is TGCGCCAGCAGTGCGCGGATCACAGATACGCAGTATTTT. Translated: CASSARITDTQYF.